The clone carrying this T cell receptor (beta chain) has ten or more counts. Its antigen is not identified. Using immunoSEQ multiplex PCR, the repertoire was profiled, and TCRdb retains in-frame clones only, with some absent. The data list 30,000 to 45,000 clones, none observed once; approximately 1.1% falls to the top ten. Germline lookup yields CDR1 LNHDA and CDR2 SQIVND (reference sequence). The length of the CDR3 is 13 residues. The V end was cut by 2 bases, the J end by 3 bases, with 5 bases between. Peripheral blood was collected from the related graft donor on the marrow donation day. The sample comes from a study of T cells after posttransplantation cyclophosphamide. Study observations and caveats: Donor-recipient repertoire similarity was low at 1-2 months, rising over year one. Skin or GI-infiltrating T cells shared few TRB sequences with blood. After PTCy, TRB diversity resembled that of CNI/methotrexate controls.

The sequenced material came from PBMCs. This chain joins TRBV19 and TRBJ1-5; D ambiguous. The clonotype was recovered from a girl between 10 and 17 years old in good health, CMV-negative, and a related stem cell transplant donor. In DNA, the CDR3 is TGTGCCAGTAGTATACAGGTCAATCAGCCCCAGCATTTT. This translates into CASSIQVNQPQHF.